This is a list of T cell receptor beta chains from one sample in a study of identical twins. TCRdb re-derived calls from the 5' RACE reads in MiXCR, one entry per CDR3 protein. Of just under 650,000 distinct CDR3 sequences listed, under 8.5% were seen once; the top ten hold 1.6%. This sample also belongs to another study, concerning yellow fever vaccine responses in identical twins.

The sequenced sample was PBMCs. Source of these receptors: a woman under 30 in good health. CDR3s include the opening cysteine and the closing phenylalanine or tryptophan. D genes are given only for firm matches. Part of the rows lack a size; the others show once, few, many or a class for expanded clones.

TRBV20-1,.,TRBJ1-1,.,TGCAGTGCTCCCCGAACAGCGGGGAGGGGGGACACTGAAGCTTTCTTT,CSAPRTAGRGDTEAFF
TRBV3-1,TRBD1,TRBJ2-1,few,TGTGCCAGCAGCCGGGATACAGGGGGCTGGTTCTTC,CASSRDTGGWFF
TRBV6-5,.,TRBJ1-1,many,TGTGCCAGCAGTTACTTGGACACTGAAGCTTTCTTT,CASSYLDTEAFF
TRBV29-1,TRBD1,TRBJ2-2,many,TGCAGCGTTCCGACAGGGAGGAACACCGGGGAGCTGTTTTTT,CSVPTGRNTGELFF
TRBV14,.,TRBJ2-1,few,TGTGCCAGCAGCGCCGGTTTGCGCTCCTACAATGAGCAGTTCTTC,CASSAGLRSYNEQFF
TRBV19,TRBD2,TRBJ2-2,.,TGTGCCAGTAGTACTCAGGGAGGGTACACCGGGGAGCTGTTTTTT,CASSTQGGYTGELFF
TRBV6-1,.,TRBJ1-1,many,TGTGCCAGCAGGAAGATCGCCGGGGACACTGAAGCTTTCTTT,CASRKIAGDTEAFF
TRBV5-5,.,TRBJ2-5,.,TGTGCCAGCAGCTCCCCGGGGGGCGAGGAGACCCAGTACTTC,CASSSPGGEETQYF
TRBV2,TRBD2,TRBJ2-3,few,TGTGCCAGCAGTGATACTCTAGCGGGGATCACAGATACGCAGTATTTT,CASSDTLAGITDTQYF
TRBV7-9,.,TRBJ1-3,few,TGTGCCAGCAGCCCAGAGGAGGGGGGTGGAAACACCATATATTTT,CASSPEEGGGNTIYF
TRBV29-1,.,TRBJ2-1,many,TGCAGCGTTGAAGATAGGGGTGTGGGCACTGTGTATGAGCAGTTCTTC,CSVEDRGVGTVYEQFF
TRBV7-2,TRBD2,TRBJ2-7,few,TGTGCCAGCAGCTGGACTAGCGGGGTTTACGAGCAGTACTTC,CASSWTSGVYEQYF
TRBV28,.,TRBJ2-5,.,TGTGCCAGCAGCCAAACAACTAAGGCACACCGGGGGACCCAGTACTTC,CASSQTTKAHRGTQYF
TRBV7-2,.,TRBJ2-3,many,TGTGCCAGCAGCTTAATCGGGGGTAGCACAGATACGCAGTATTTT,CASSLIGGSTDTQYF
TRBV10-1,TRBD2,TRBJ2-5,many,TGCGCCAGCAGTCCCAGCGGGGCGGGAGACCAAGAGACCCAGTACTTC,CASSPSGAGDQETQYF
TRBV29-1,.,TRBJ2-1,many,TGCAGCGTTGACGCCGGACCCTACAATGAGCAGTTCTTC,CSVDAGPYNEQFF
TRBV7-9,TRBD1,TRBJ1-4,few,TGTGCCAGCAGCTACACCCGGGACAGGGGAGAAAAACTGTTTTTT,CASSYTRDRGEKLFF
TRBV2,TRBD1,TRBJ2-3,many,TGTGCCAGCCCCCGGGACAGGGGGGAAGATACGCAGTATTTT,CASPRDRGEDTQYF
TRBV5-1,TRBD2,TRBJ2-5,few,TGCGCCAGCAGCCATTCGACTAGCCATTTCCAAGAGACCCAGTACTTC,CASSHSTSHFQETQYF
TRBV24-1,TRBD2,TRBJ2-2,many,TGTGCCACCAGTGGGGCTAGCGGGGCGAACACCGGGGAGCTGTTTTTT,CATSGASGANTGELFF
TRBV9,.,TRBJ2-4,many,TGTGCCAGCAGCTACGGGCCTCAGGCCAAAAACATTCAGTACTTC,CASSYGPQAKNIQYF
TRBV29-1,.,TRBJ2-3,.,TGCAGCGTTGAACCTCGCGGGAGCACAGATACGCAGTATTTT,CSVEPRGSTDTQYF
TRBV19,.,TRBJ1-1,many,TGTGCCAGTAGTATTTCAGGGAACACTGAAGCTTTCTTT,CASSISGNTEAFF
TRBV29-1,.,TRBJ2-5,many,TGCAGCGTTGGTAGGGGAAAGGAGACCCAGTACTTC,CSVGRGKETQYF
TRBV24-1,TRBD2,TRBJ2-3,many,TGTGCCACCAGTGCCGGGGGTAGCGGGGGGTCTACTAGCACAGATACGCAGTATTTT,CATSAGGSGGSTSTDTQYF
TRBV29-1,.,TRBJ1-2,many,TGCAGCGTTGTTCCAGGATCCGGTAACTATGGCTACACCTTC,CSVVPGSGNYGYTF
TRBV7-2,TRBD2,TRBJ2-1,few,TGTGCCAGCAGACGACTAGCGGGCGTCCACAATGAGCAGTTCTTC,CASRRLAGVHNEQFF
TRBV11-3,.,TRBJ2-1,few,TGTGCCAGCAGCTTAGGCGGGATGGAGTTGAATGAGCAGTTCTTC,CASSLGGMELNEQFF
TRBV12-3/TRBV12-4,TRBD2,TRBJ2-7,many,TGTGCCTCAAGATTAGCGGGAGAGCGTGAGCAGTACTTC,CASRLAGEREQYF
TRBV3-1,TRBD1,TRBJ2-4,.,TGTGCCAGCAGCCAAGGACGGCTCCGGGACAGGGGAGAGGGGTCGATTCAGTACTTC,CASSQGRLRDRGEGSIQYF
TRBV10-3,.,TRBJ2-2,few,TGTGCCATCAGTGAGTGGGGGCAGAACACCGGGGAGCTGTTTTTT,CAISEWGQNTGELFF
TRBV18,.,TRBJ2-4,few,TGTGCCAGCTCAGGGTTGGAAGCCAAAAACATTCAGTACTTC,CASSGLEAKNIQYF
TRBV29-1,TRBD2,TRBJ2-7,many,TGCAGCGTAAAAACTAGCGGGAGAGCCTACGAGCAGTACTTC,CSVKTSGRAYEQYF
TRBV10-3,TRBD2,TRBJ2-7,.,TGTGCCATCAGTGACCCAGGGACTAGCGGGAGCACCTACGAGCAGTACTTC,CAISDPGTSGSTYEQYF
TRBV7-9,.,TRBJ2-5,.,TGTGCCAGCAGCTTACGAGGGAGGCCCCAAGAGACCCAGTACTTC,CASSLRGRPQETQYF
TRBV28,.,TRBJ2-7,few,TGTGCCAGCAGTTTATCGCAGTTCGAGCAGTACTTC,CASSLSQFEQYF
TRBV11-2,.,TRBJ1-2,few,TGTGCCAGCAGCTTAGCGGTCAGGAACTACACCTTC,CASSLAVRNYTF
TRBV10-2,TRBD1,TRBJ2-1,.,TGCGCCAGCAGTGAGACTTTATGGGACGCAGGGGGCAATGAGCAGTTCTTC,CASSETLWDAGGNEQFF
TRBV20-1,TRBD1,TRBJ2-7,.,TGCAGTGCACAGGGGGTCTACGAGCAGTACTTC,CSAQGVYEQYF
TRBV10-3,.,TRBJ1-2,many,TGTGCCACCGAAGACACAGGGTTGCGTGGCTACACCTTC,CATEDTGLRGYTF
TRBV7-9,TRBD1,TRBJ2-1,.,TGTGCCAGCAGCCAGGGCCCCGGGACAGGTGGATACAATGAGCAGTTCTTC,CASSQGPGTGGYNEQFF
TRBV28,.,TRBJ2-2,.,TGTGCCAGCAGCCGCCTAATTGGGGTCGGCGGGGAGCTGTTTTTT,CASSRLIGVGGELFF
TRBV3-1,TRBD1,TRBJ1-2,many,TGTGCCAGCAGCCCGAGACAGGGCTATGGCTACACCTTC,CASSPRQGYGYTF
TRBV28,TRBD2,TRBJ2-7,few,TGTGCCAGCGGAAAGGGACTAGCGGACTCCTACGAGCAGTACTTC,CASGKGLADSYEQYF
TRBV5-1,.,TRBJ2-5,.,TGCGCCAGCAGCACGGTCTGGGGACTCGAGACCCAGTACTTC,CASSTVWGLETQYF
TRBV7-6,.,TRBJ2-1,few,TGTGCCAGCAGCGAAGCTGTTTCCTACAATGAGCAGTTCTTC,CASSEAVSYNEQFF
TRBV6-2/TRBV6-3,.,TRBJ1-1,few,TGTGCCAGCACGGAGAGGACTGAAGCTTTCTTT,CASTERTEAFF
TRBV12-3/TRBV12-4,.,TRBJ2-1,.,TGTGCCAGCACCCTACGGGGGCCCTCCTACAATGAGCAGTTCTTC,CASTLRGPSYNEQFF
TRBV4-1,TRBD2,TRBJ2-1,few,TGCGCCAGCAGCCAAGCCCCGGCTAGCGGTCACAATGAGCAGTTCTTC,CASSQAPASGHNEQFF
TRBV28,TRBD2,TRBJ2-1,many,TGTGCCAGCAGTTTGTGGGCTAGCGGCCCACGGGGTGAGCAGTTCTTC,CASSLWASGPRGEQFF
TRBV2,TRBD1,TRBJ2-3,many,TGTGCCAGCAGCATGACAGGGGGCAATGCGCAGTATTTT,CASSMTGGNAQYF
TRBV29-1,TRBD2,TRBJ2-3,many,TGCAGCGTTGCCGGGGTAGCGGGAGGGCCGAGGCTCACAGATACGCAGTATTTT,CSVAGVAGGPRLTDTQYF
TRBV11-3,.,TRBJ2-1,.,TGTGCCAGCAGCTTAGGTGGCCCCGATGAGCAGTTCTTC,CASSLGGPDEQFF
TRBV28,.,TRBJ2-2,few,TGTGCCAGCAGTTTTCCAGGGATAACCGGGGAGCTGTTTTTT,CASSFPGITGELFF
TRBV18,.,TRBJ2-1,.,TGTGCCAGCTCACCACCGGGACGGAACTCCTACAATGAGCAGTTCTTC,CASSPPGRNSYNEQFF
TRBV2,.,TRBJ2-1,.,TGTGCCAGCGGCCAGGAAGGGACGAAGCACAATGAGCAGTTCTTC,CASGQEGTKHNEQFF
TRBV5-1,.,TRBJ2-5,many,TGCGCCAGCAGCGCCTTAGGGGAGACCCAGTACTTC,CASSALGETQYF
TRBV5-6,TRBD2,TRBJ2-3,many,TGTGCCAGCAGCCCAGGGGCTAGCGGGAGTACTGGTACAGATACGCAGTATTTT,CASSPGASGSTGTDTQYF
TRBV12-3/TRBV12-4,.,TRBJ2-1,.,TGTGCCAGCAGTTTGGGGGGGGGGGCTCGTGAGCAGTTCTTC,CASSLGGGAREQFF